This record covers a single T cell receptor (beta chain). The sample comes from a study of blood T cell repertoires in COVID-19. Across the study: Acute and convalescent COVID-19 specimens originated in the United States, Italy and Spain. The cDNA or gDNA used as material had been derived from T cells, B-cell-depleted T cells, or PBMCs.

Germline CDR1 and CDR2: MDHEN and SYDVKM. Trimming took off 6 bases at V and 5 bases at J, with 13 bases between the two ends. CDR3 length: 14 residues. Authors' processing steps: The authors estimated nucleated cell counts from reference gene primer amplification. Using immunoSEQ multiplex PCR, the repertoire was profiled, and TCRdb retains in-frame clones only, with some absent. V, J and clone size derive from that table, while D and trimming were established from the DNA sequence. The sample has a few hundred thousand clones; 70% to 90% are singletons. Donors in Cohort 3 counted as recovered after two negative PCRs, clearance, or symptom resolution.

The V gene is TRBV28, the J gene TRBJ1-4; TRBD1 might be the D (6 bases). Sequenced: PBMCs or T cells enriched from blood (not recorded which). The receptor was derived from a woman aged 50 to 60 who had recovered from COVID-19. The CDR3 reads CASSHGQFNEKLFF. CDR3 nucleotides: TGTGCCAGCAGCCACGGACAGTTCAATGAAAAACTGTTTTTT.